This TCR beta chain stems from a study of cytomegalovirus exposure and HLA in healthy donors. Study-level results: TCR beta V segments were, for the most part, productive about 87% or about 30% of the time in an earlier analysis. Analyses of presence and absence presupposed an approximately uniform sequencing depth across donors. The classifier was said to identify cytomegalovirus status with high specificity and sensitivity. A later analysis, which compared TCR beta chains of equal frequency, found the HLA-associated ones more clonally expanded.

This CDR3 spans 16 amino acids. The germline gives CDR1 SGHVS, CDR2 FQNEAQ. V shed 4 bases, J shed 3 bases, and the junction held 8 bases outside the gene matches. A multiplex PCR was run with 60 Vbeta primers and 13 Jbeta primers. The protocol was immunoSEQ multiplex PCR, while the TCRdb copy is restricted to in-frame clones and leaves out a portion. The sample holds around 110,000 clones, around a tenth seen once. This clone was seen a handful of times. Its antigen remains unidentified. Sequencing was carried out using PBMCs. The rearrangement uses TRBV7-8 and TRBJ1-2; TRBD1 matches 10 bases. This sequence was found in a man younger than 45 in good health and CMV-seronegative. The chain's CDR3 is CASSSGTGVVDYGYTF. In nucleotides, the CDR3 is TGTGCCAGCAGCTCCGGGACAGGGGTAGTTGACTATGGCTACACCTTC. The whole variable domain, remainder taken from reference TRBV7-8 and TRBJ1-2, is GAGVSQSPRYKVAKRGQDVALRCDPISGHVSLFWYQQALGQGPEFLTYFQNEAQLDKSGLPSDRFFAERPEGSVSTLKIQRTQQEDSAVYLCASSSGTGVVDYGYTFGSGTRLTVV.